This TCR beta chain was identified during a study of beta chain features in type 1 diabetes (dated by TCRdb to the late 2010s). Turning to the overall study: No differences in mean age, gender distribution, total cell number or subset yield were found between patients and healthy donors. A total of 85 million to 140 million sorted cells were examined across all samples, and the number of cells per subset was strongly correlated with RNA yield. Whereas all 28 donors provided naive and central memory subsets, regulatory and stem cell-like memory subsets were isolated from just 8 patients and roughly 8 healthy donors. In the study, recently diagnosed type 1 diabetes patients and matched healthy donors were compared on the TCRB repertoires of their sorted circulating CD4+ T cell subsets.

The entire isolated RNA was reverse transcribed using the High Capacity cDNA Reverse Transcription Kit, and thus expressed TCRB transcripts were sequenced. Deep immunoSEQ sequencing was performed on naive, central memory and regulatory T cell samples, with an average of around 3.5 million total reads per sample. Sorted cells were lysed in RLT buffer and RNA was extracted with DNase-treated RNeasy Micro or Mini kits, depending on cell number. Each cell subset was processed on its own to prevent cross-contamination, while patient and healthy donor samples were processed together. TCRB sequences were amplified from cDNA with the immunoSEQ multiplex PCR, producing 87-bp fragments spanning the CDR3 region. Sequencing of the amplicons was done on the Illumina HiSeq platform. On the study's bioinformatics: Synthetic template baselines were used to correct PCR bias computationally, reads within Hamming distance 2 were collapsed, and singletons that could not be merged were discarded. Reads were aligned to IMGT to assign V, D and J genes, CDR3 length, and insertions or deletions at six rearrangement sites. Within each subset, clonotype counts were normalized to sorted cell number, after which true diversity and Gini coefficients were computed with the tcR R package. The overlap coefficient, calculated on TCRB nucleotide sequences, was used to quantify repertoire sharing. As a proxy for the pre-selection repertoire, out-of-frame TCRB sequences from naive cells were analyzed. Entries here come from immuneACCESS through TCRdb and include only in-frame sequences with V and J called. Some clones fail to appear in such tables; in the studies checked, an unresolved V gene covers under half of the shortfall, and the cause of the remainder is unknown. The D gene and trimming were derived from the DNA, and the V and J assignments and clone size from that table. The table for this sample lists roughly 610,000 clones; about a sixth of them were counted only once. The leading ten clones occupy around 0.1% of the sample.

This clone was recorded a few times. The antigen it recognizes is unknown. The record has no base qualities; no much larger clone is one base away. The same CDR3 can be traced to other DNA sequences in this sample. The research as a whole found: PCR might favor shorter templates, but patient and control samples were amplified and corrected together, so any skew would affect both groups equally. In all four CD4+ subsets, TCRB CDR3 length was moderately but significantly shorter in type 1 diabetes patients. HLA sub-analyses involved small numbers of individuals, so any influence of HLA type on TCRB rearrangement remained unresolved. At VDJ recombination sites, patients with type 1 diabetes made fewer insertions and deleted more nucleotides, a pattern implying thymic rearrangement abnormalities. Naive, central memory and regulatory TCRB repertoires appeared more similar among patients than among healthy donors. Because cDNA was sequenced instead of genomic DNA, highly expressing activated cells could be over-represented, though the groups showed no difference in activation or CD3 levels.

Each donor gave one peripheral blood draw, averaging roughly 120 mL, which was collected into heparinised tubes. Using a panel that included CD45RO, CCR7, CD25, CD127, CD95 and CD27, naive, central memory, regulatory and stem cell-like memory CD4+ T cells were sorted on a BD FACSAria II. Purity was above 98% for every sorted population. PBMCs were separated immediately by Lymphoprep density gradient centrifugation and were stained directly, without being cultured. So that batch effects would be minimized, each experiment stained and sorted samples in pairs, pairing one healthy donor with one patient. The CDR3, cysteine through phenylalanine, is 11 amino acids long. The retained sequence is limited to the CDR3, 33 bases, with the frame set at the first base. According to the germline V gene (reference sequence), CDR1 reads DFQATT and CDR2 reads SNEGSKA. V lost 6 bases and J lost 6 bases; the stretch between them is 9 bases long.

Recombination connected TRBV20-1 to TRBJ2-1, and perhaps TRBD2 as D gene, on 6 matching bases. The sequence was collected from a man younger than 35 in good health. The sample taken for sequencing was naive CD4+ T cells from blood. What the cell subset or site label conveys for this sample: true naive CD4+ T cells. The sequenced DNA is TGCAGTGCCCGGGGAGGCAATGAGCAGTTCTTC. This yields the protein CSARGGNEQFF.